The rows below give T cell receptor beta chains drawn from one sample of a study of response to subunit inactivated influenza vaccine. Using its own MiXCR run on the RT-PCR reads, TCRdb lists one record per CDR3 protein. The sample records about 700,000 distinct CDR3 sequences, about 14% being singletons. The sequenced sample was PBMCs from blood, obtained less than 15 days before vaccination. These receptors were collected from a man in his fifties or sixties who received an inactivated influenza vaccine. The CDR3 runs from the conserved cysteine through the conserved F or W. The D gene is left open where the match is weak. Where a row states a size, it is once, few, many or the class of an expanded clone; other rows omit it.

cdr3_aa: CASSLDLGYQYF; cdr3_nt: TGTGCCAGCAGCTTAGATTTGGGGTACCAGTACTTC; d_call: -; v_call: TRBV7-2; j_call: TRBJ2-5; clone_size: -
cdr3_aa: CAISEYETYNEQFF; cdr3_nt: TGTGCCATCAGTGAGTACGAGACTTACAATGAGCAGTTCTTC; d_call: -; v_call: TRBV10-3; j_call: TRBJ2-1; clone_size: many
cdr3_aa: CASSLGRRGLSETQYF; cdr3_nt: TGCGCCAGCAGCTTGGGGCGAAGGGGACTGAGTGAGACCCAGTACTTC; d_call: -; v_call: TRBV5-1; j_call: TRBJ2-5; clone_size: few
cdr3_aa: CASSQEYRETQYF; cdr3_nt: TGCGCCAGCAGCCAAGAATACAGGGAGACCCAGTACTTC; d_call: -; v_call: TRBV4-3; j_call: TRBJ2-5; clone_size: -
cdr3_aa: CASSEPGLAVNEQFF; cdr3_nt: TGTGCCAGCAGTGAACCAGGACTAGCGGTCAATGAGCAGTTCTTC; d_call: TRBD2; v_call: TRBV7-2; j_call: TRBJ2-1; clone_size: -
cdr3_aa: CASSYLDTGELFF; cdr3_nt: TGTGCCAGCAGTTATTTGGACACCGGGGAGCTGTTTTTT; d_call: -; v_call: TRBV6-6; j_call: TRBJ2-2; clone_size: -
cdr3_aa: CFWQDVGRGGDTQYF; cdr3_nt: TGCTTCTGGCAGGACGTAGGGCGAGGGGGAGATACGCAGTATTTT; d_call: -; v_call: TRBV20-1; j_call: TRBJ2-3; clone_size: -
cdr3_aa: CASRYGGTYEQYF; cdr3_nt: TGTGCCAGCAGGTATGGGGGAACGTACGAGCAGTACTTC; d_call: -; v_call: TRBV6-5; j_call: TRBJ2-7; clone_size: many
cdr3_aa: CASSYLTGKETQYF; cdr3_nt: TGTGCCAGCAGTTACCTAACAGGCAAAGAGACCCAGTACTTC; d_call: -; v_call: TRBV6-5; j_call: TRBJ2-5; clone_size: few
cdr3_aa: CASGQHHEQYF; cdr3_nt: TGTGCCAGCGGCCAGCACCACGAGCAGTACTTC; d_call: -; v_call: TRBV5-6; j_call: TRBJ2-7; clone_size: -
cdr3_aa: CSAREGGKASINGYTF; cdr3_nt: TGCAGTGCTAGAGAAGGGGGAAAGGCTTCAATCAATGGCTACACCTTC; d_call: -; v_call: TRBV20-1; j_call: TRBJ1-2; clone_size: many
cdr3_aa: CSARDRGRANEQFF; cdr3_nt: TGCAGTGCTAGAGATCGTGGGAGGGCCAATGAGCAGTTCTTC; d_call: TRBD2; v_call: TRBV20-1; j_call: TRBJ2-1; clone_size: many
cdr3_aa: CATSDFGRTQYF; cdr3_nt: TGTGCCACCAGTGATTTTGGGAGGACCCAGTACTTC; d_call: -; v_call: TRBV24-1; j_call: TRBJ2-5; clone_size: -
cdr3_aa: CASSLVGGRGEQFF; cdr3_nt: TGCGCCAGCAGCTTGGTAGGGGGCAGGGGTGAGCAGTTCTTC; d_call: TRBD1; v_call: TRBV5-1; j_call: TRBJ2-1; clone_size: -
cdr3_aa: CASQTLSGQASSYNSPLHF; cdr3_nt: TGTGCCAGCCAGACCTTAAGCGGACAGGCAAGCTCCTATAATTCACCCCTCCACTTT; d_call: TRBD1; v_call: TRBV12-3/TRBV12-4; j_call: TRBJ1-6; clone_size: many
cdr3_aa: CASSQTVMRVRGANVLTF; cdr3_nt: TGTGCCAGCAGCCAAACCGTTATGCGGGTTCGTGGGGCCAACGTCCTGACTTTC; d_call: -; v_call: TRBV11-1; j_call: TRBJ2-6; clone_size: -
cdr3_aa: CASSFSDTDTQYF; cdr3_nt: TGTGCCAGCAGTTTCAGTGACACAGATACGCAGTATTTT; d_call: -; v_call: TRBV6-5; j_call: TRBJ2-3; clone_size: -